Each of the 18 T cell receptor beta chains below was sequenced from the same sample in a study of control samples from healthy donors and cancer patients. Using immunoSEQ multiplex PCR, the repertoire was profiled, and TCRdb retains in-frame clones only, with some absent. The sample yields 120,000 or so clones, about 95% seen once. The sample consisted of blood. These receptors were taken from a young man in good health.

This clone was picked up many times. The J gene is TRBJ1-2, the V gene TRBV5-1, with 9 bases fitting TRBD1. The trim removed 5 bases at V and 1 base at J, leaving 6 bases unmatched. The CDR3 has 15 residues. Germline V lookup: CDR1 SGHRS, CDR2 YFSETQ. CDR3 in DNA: TGCGCCAGCAGGAACGCGGGACAGGGTAACTATGGCTACACCTTC. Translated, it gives CASRNAGQGNYGYTF.

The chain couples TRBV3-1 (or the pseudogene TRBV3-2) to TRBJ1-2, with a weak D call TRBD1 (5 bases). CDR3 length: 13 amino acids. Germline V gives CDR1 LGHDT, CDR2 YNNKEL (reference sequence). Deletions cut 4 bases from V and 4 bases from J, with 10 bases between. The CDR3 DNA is TGTGCCAGCAGCCCAGGGTCGTTCTATGGCTACACCTTC. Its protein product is CASSPGSFYGYTF.

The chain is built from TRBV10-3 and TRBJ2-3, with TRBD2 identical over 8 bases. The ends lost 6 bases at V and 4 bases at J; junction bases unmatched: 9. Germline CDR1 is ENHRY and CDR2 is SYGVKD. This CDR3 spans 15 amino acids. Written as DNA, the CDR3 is TGTGCCATCAGCCGGGGGGGGTCTGTGGCAGATACGCAGTATTTT. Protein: CAISRGGSVADTQYF.

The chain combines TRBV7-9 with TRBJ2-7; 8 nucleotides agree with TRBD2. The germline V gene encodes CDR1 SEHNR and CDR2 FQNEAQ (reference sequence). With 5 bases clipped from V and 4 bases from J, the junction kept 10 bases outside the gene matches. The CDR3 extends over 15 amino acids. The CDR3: CASSHAGGILYEQYF. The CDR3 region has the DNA TGTGCCAGCAGCCACGCGGGGGGTATTCTATACGAGCAGTACTTC.

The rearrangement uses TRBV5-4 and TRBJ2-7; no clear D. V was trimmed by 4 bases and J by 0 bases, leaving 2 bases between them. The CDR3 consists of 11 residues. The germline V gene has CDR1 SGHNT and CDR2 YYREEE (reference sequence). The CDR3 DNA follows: TGTGCCAGCAGCGACTCCTACGAGCAGTACTTC. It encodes CASSDSYEQYF.

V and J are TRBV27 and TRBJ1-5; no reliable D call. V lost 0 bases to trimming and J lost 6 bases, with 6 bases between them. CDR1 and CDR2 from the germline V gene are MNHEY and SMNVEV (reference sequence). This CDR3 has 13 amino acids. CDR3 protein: CASSLSWAQPQHF. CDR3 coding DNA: TGTGCCAGCAGTTTATCTTGGGCTCAGCCCCAGCATTTT.

In DNA form, the CDR3 reads TGTGCCAGCACCTCCCGCGGGGGACGCACTGAAGCTTTCTTT. Its protein product is CASTSRGGRTEAFF. The V call is TRBV28, the J call TRBJ1-1; D is perhaps TRBD1 (5 bases). Trimming removed 7 bases from V and 4 bases from J, with 16 bases in between. Germline CDR1 reads MDHEN; CDR2 reads SYDVKM. The CDR3 totals 14 residues.

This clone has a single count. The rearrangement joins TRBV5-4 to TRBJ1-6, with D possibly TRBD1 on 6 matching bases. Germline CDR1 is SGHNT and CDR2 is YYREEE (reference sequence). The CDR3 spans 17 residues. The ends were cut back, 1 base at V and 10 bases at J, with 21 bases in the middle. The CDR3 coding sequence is TGTGCCAGCAGCTTGAAAGATTTACAGGGTGTAAACTCACCCCTCCACTTT. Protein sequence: CASSLKDLQGVNSPLHF.

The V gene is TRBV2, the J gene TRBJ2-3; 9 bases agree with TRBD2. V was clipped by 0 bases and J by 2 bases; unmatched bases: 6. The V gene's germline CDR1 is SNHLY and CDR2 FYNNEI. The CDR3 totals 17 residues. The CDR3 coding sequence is TGTGCCAGCAGTGAAGCCCTAGCGGGGCCTATCACAGATACGCAGTATTTT. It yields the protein CASSEALAGPITDTQYF.

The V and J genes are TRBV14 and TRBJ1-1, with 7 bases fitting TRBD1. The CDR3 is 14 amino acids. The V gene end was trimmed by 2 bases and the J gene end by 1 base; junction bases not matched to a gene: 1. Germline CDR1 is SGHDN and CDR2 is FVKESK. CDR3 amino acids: CASSQHRGNTEAFF. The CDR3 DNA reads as TGTGCCAGCAGCCAACACAGGGGGAACACTGAAGCTTTCTTT.

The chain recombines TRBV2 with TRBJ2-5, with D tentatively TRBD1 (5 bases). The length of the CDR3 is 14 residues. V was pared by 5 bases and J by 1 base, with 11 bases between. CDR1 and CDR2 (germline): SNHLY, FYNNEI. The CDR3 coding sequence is TGTGCCAGCAGTCGGAGACAGTCCCAAGAGACCCAGTACTTC. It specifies CASSRRQSQETQYF.

The CDR3 loop is CASSDGARTDTQYF. In nucleotides, the CDR3 is TGTGCCAGCAGCGACGGGGCTCGCACAGATACGCAGTATTTT. J is TRBJ2-3 and V is TRBV3-1 (or the pseudogene TRBV3-2); either TRBD1 or TRBD2 may fit D (5 bases each). The V and J ends lost 5 bases and 1 base respectively, with 10 bases between them. CDR1 and CDR2 from the germline V gene are LGHDT and YNNKEL (reference sequence). The CDR3 consists of 14 residues.

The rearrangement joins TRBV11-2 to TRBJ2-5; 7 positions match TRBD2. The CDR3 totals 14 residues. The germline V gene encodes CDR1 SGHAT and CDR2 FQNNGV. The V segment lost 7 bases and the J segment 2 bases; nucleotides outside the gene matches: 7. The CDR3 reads CASTTLGLQETQYF. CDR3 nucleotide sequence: TGTGCCAGCACCACCCTGGGACTACAAGAGACCCAGTACTTC.

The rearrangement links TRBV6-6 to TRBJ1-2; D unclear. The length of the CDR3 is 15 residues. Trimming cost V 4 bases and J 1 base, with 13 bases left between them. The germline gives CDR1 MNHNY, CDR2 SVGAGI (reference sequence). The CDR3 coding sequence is TGTGCCAGCAGTTCCCTCCCCGGAGGTAACTATGGCTACACCTTC. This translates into CASSSLPGGNYGYTF.

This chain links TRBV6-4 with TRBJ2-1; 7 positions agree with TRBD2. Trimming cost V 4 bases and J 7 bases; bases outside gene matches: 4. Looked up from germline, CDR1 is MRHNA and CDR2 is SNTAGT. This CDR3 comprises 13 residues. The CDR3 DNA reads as TGTGCCAGCAGTGCGCTGCGGGGGAATGAGCAGTTCTTC. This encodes CASSALRGNEQFF.

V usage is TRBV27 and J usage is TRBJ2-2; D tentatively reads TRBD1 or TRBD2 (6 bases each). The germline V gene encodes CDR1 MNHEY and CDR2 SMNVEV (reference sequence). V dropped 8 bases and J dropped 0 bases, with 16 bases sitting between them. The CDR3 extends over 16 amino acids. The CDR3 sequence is CASSRKGGPNTGELFF. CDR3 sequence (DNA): TGTGCCAGCTCCCGGAAGGGGGGCCCGAACACCGGGGAGCTGTTTTTT.

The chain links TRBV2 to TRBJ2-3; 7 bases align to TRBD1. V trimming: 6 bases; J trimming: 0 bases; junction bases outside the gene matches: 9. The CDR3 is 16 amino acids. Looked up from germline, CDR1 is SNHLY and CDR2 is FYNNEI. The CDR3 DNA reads TGTGCCAGCAGCGTCGACAGGGATGCTAGCACAGATACGCAGTATTTT. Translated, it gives CASSVDRDASTDTQYF.

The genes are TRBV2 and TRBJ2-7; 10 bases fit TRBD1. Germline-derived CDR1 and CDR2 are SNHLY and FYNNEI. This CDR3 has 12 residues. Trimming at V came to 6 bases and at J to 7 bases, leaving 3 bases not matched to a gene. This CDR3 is CASSGDRGEQYF. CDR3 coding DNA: TGTGCCAGCAGCGGGGACAGGGGAGAGCAGTACTTC. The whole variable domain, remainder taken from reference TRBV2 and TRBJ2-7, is EPEVTQTPSHQVTQMGQEVILRCVPISNHLYFYWYRQILGQKVEFLVSFYNNEISEKSEIFDDQFSVERPDGSNFTLKIRSTKLEDSAMYFCASSGDRGEQYFGPGTRLTVT.